What follows is one TCR beta chain and its context. The junction does not match germline at one end; this may be a read error. The investigators made TCR beta cDNA from approximately 500 ng total RNA, using a constant-region primer. Generation of the TCR beta libraries relied on three nested multiplex PCR rounds using slightly modified ARM-PCR. TRBV1-TRBV30 forward and Cbeta reverse primers drove the first two roughly 10-cycle rounds. TCRdb used MiXCR to reprocess the multiplex PCR reads, holding one entry per CDR3 protein. The sample holds 150,000 to 200,000 distinct CDR3 sequences; around 60% are singletons and the top ten take 72%. Germline-derived CDR1 and CDR2 are MNHEY and SVGAGI. The CDR3 extends over 12 amino acids. Alongside blood RNA obtained from unsorted whole blood, germline DNA was also extracted. These data belong to a study of tumor-infiltrating lymphocytes in primary liver carcinoma.

The V gene is TRBV6-5, the J gene TRBJ2-1, with D perhaps TRBD1 (5 bases). This clonotype was sampled from a man in his forties with primary liver carcinoma and hepatitis B virus infection. What was sequenced was peripheral blood. Here the CDR3 reads CASSSPGYEQFF. The DNA of the CDR3 is TGTGCCAGTAGTTCGCCAGGGTATGAGCAGTTCTTC.